The source of this T cell receptor beta chain is a study of cytomegalovirus exposure and HLA in healthy donors. With respect to this clone: Its antigen is not identified.

Germline V lookup: CDR1 SGHRS, CDR2 YFSETQ. The germline V and J ends were trimmed by 5 bases and 1 base, with 9 bases remaining between them. The CDR3 length is 13 residues. Whole-study findings and limits: A later analysis reportedly found that, within productive TCRs, an Asian-associated ancestry cluster had fewer N-insertions than the mean observed across the approximately 700 donors. Reports indicate that TCR beta sequences accurately predicted the HLA-A and HLA-B alleles of most subjects.

The study ran its PCR with 60 Vbeta and 13 Jbeta primers. Source study methods: Unique TCR beta chains totaled roughly 81 million in a later count, with around 10 million of them shared. The protocol was immunoSEQ multiplex PCR, while the TCRdb copy is restricted to in-frame clones and leaves out a portion. That table supplies the V and J calls and clone size; D and trimming were determined from the DNA. In the table there are 95,000 to 110,000 clones, about 80% of which are singletons. The sample comprised PBMCs. This receptor was obtained from a man aged 25-40 years in good health and CMV-seropositive. The genes are TRBV5-1 and TRBJ1-1; no clear D. CDR3 nucleotides: TGCGCCAGCAGGTCGGAGGCGAACACTGAAGCTTTCTTT. The encoded protein is CASRSEANTEAFF.